One T cell receptor (beta chain) is described in this entry. Antigen unknown. CDR1 is MNHEY, CDR2 SVGAGI, per germline. The germline V and J ends were trimmed by 6 bases and 5 bases, with 13 bases remaining between them. There are 13 residues in the CDR3. The donors were part of the validation cohort of 120 subjects. That cohort was separate from the first cohort, which comprised fewer than 800 subjects. Clones were read by immunoSEQ multiplex PCR, and TCRdb kept only the in-frame ones, dropping some. The data hold approximately 110,000 clones, with 94% observed a single time. The sample is drawn from a study of cytomegalovirus exposure and HLA in healthy donors. Whole-study findings and limits: Under in vitro conditions, a few CMV-associated chains were confirmed as specific for CMV antigens. According to a subsequent analysis, TCR clusters identified in the first cohort showed a tendency to co-occur across the 100 to 150 validation repertoires. Whilst most TCR sequences proved rare, a subset of public TCRs occurred across many donors.

The chain is built from TRBV6-5 and TRBJ2-5; D unresolved. Sequenced input: PBMCs. This clonotype was obtained from a woman aged 18 to 35 in good health and CMV-seronegative. CDR3 protein: CASRREVRETQYF. The CDR3 nucleotides read TGTGCCAGCAGGAGAGAAGTGCGGGAGACCCAGTACTTC.